This TCR beta chain was documented in a study of T cell repertoires in cytomegalovirus infection. On the study more broadly: CMV epitopes, recently identified HLA-C-restricted and well-studied HLA-B-restricted, were used.

TCRdb re-called the reads with MiXCR, one entry per CDR3 protein. Here the sample spans about 350,000 distinct CDR3 sequences, around a third being singletons. The germline V gene encodes CDR1 SGHTA and CDR2 FQGNSA. After removal of 5 bases from V and 6 bases from J, the junction contained 6 bases not matched to a gene. This CDR3 comprises 16 residues. Findings and limits, study-wide: Cumulated frequencies of public TCR beta families served to identify carriers of CMV plus the relevant HLA.

This clonotype was detected ten times or more. Its antigen remains unknown. V is TRBV7-2 and J is TRBJ2-1; 14 bases are a match to TRBD2. This sequence was found in a human donor in good health (CMV status not recorded). Some clones in this sample may be carry-over from other donors' samples. The material was cultured PBMCs, obtained from culture after CMV antigen stimulation. The CDR3 loop reads CASSTSGTSGSNEQFF. The CDR3 DNA reads TGTGCCAGCAGCACCTCCGGGACTAGCGGGAGCAATGAGCAGTTCTTC. The whole variable domain, filled in from reference TRBV7-2 and TRBJ2-1, reads GAGVSQSPSNKVTEKGKDVELRCDPISGHTALYWYRQSLGQGLEFLIYFQGNSAPDKSGLPSDRFSAERTGGSVSTLTIQRTQQEDSAVYLCASSTSGTSGSNEQFFGPGTRLTVL.